The sequence of this T cell receptor (beta chain) was determined in a study of T cell responses to AZD1222 COVID-19 vaccine. General study points: Baseline seropositives among AZD1222 recipients totaled only 5 to 7. The study found vaccine-associated CD4 TCRs spanning spike, dominant at 160-218 and 743-854.

In germline, CDR1 is SGHVS, CDR2 FQNEAQ. V shed 5 bases and J 4 bases; nucleotides not matched to a gene: 12. This CDR3 comprises 16 residues. Pooled together were second doses at about 4 or about 12 weeks. The table came from immunoSEQ multiplex PCR; TCRdb's copy has only in-frame clones and leaves some out. This sample carries under 150,000 clones, around 91% of them seen once, and the ten largest clones take approximately 9%. On this clone: Antigen: not known.

This clonotype originated in an adult who received the AZD1222 COVID-19 vaccine. J is TRBJ1-2 and V is TRBV7-8; TRBD1 agrees at 8 bases. Sequenced material: peripheral blood, taken 28 days after the second AZD1222 dose. CDR3 DNA sequence: TGTGCCAGCAGCCAGCATAGGACAGGGCATCGCTATGGCTACACCTTC. As protein: CASSQHRTGHRYGYTF.